This T cell receptor (beta chain) derives from a study of T cells expressing NK-cell markers. Using the 5' RACE reads, TCRdb records one entry per CDR3 protein without DNA. This sample's table reports approximately 550,000 distinct CDR3 sequences. A word on this clonotype: Its antigen is not identified.

Looked up from germline, CDR1 is SGHVS and CDR2 is FQNEAQ. The CDR3 spans 17 residues. Study findings and constraints: HCMV specificity of the expanded NKG2C+ T cell clones stayed unclear.

Sample: blood T cells: a sorted CD56 or NKG2C T cell subset, CD4+ or CD8+ T cells, or bulk PBMC T cells (not recorded which). The rearrangement joins TRBV7-8 to TRBJ2-1; TCRdb designates TRBD1, a call that cannot be tested without DNA. The sequence derives from a man aged 18 to 30 in good health. CDR3: CASSLALGVARFRGQFF.